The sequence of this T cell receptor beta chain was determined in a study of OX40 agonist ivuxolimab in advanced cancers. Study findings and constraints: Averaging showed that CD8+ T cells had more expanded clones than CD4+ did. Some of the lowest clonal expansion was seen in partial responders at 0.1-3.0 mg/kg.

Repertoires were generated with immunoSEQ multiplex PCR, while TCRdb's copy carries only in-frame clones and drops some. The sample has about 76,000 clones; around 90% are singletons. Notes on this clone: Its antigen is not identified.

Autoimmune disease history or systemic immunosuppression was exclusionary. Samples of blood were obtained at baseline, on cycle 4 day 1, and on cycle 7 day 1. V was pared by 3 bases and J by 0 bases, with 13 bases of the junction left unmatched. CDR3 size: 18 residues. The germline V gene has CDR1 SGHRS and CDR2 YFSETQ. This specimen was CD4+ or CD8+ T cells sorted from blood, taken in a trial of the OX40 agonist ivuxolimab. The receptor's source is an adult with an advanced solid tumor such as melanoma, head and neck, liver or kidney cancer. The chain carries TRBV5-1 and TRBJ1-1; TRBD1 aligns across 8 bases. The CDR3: CASSSDQGATGLNTEAFF. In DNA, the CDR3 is TGCGCCAGCAGCTCGGACCAGGGGGCGACGGGATTGAACACTGAAGCTTTCTTT.